A selection of T cell receptor beta chains follows, all from one sample in a study of blood T cell repertoires in COVID-19. Sequencing was performed with immunoSEQ multiplex PCR; in TCRdb, only in-frame clones are kept and a portion is missing. The repertoire holds 50,000 to 75,000 clones, with roughly 84% as singletons. The sequenced material came from peripheral blood. The receptors come from an elderly man in a cohort sampled during active COVID-19. CDR3s leave out the opening cysteine and the closing phenylalanine or tryptophan. The order of the fields is V gene, J gene, CDR3 protein.

TRBV6-5,TRBJ1-2,ASSYSIQAPYT
TRBV19,TRBJ1-5,ASTPWGQGGNQPQH
TRBV6-5,TRBJ2-6,ASSPIGANVLT
TRBV19,TRBJ1-3,ARPRGLTRATIY
TRBV4-1,TRBJ1-6,ASSPLRGAGSPLH
TRBV11-2,TRBJ2-6,ASSFYGTVSSGANVLT
TRBV30,TRBJ2-1,AWSVLAGYNEQF
TRBV5-8,TRBJ1-5,ASSLETGGQPQH
TRBV27,TRBJ1-4,ASRLQGVGEKLF
TRBV12-3/TRBV12-4,TRBJ1-1,ASSLTGQGEAF
TRBV4-1,TRBJ2-1,ASSHSGLAGEWDEQF
TRBV3-1/TRBV3-2,TRBJ1-1,ASSQDFRPNTEAF
TRBV27,TRBJ2-1,ASSLKPDRGRGNEQF
TRBV12-3/TRBV12-4,TRBJ1-2,ASSERGGYGYT
TRBV7-9,TRBJ2-2,ASGRLSNTGELF
TRBV25-1,TRBJ2-7,ASSAGTAYEQY
TRBV7-2,TRBJ1-6,ASTPGQVPGNSPLH
TRBV7-2,TRBJ1-5,ASSLRTGNQPQH
TRBV11-3,TRBJ2-2,ASSRTYGSNTGELF
TRBV7-6,TRBJ2-3,ASSVVAGGANTQY
TRBV10-1,TRBJ2-1,ASTLKAGGDNEQF
TRBV5-1,TRBJ1-3,ASSLGTGGALYGNTIY
TRBV27,TRBJ1-1,ASSLSRVLKEAF
TRBV9,TRBJ1-3,ASSAFTGTSGNTIY
TRBV4-1,TRBJ1-3,ASSQVKGGGGTIY
TRBV19,TRBJ1-1,ASSARQGIWAEAF
TRBV7-9,TRBJ1-6,ASSLSGTVNNSPLH
TRBV30,TRBJ1-2,AWTRRDRRYGYT
TRBV5-5,TRBJ2-1,ASSFEVSYNEQF
TRBV7-2,TRBJ1-1,ASSPGFGYTEAF
TRBV3-1/TRBV3-2,TRBJ1-2,ASSQDVGRAYGYT